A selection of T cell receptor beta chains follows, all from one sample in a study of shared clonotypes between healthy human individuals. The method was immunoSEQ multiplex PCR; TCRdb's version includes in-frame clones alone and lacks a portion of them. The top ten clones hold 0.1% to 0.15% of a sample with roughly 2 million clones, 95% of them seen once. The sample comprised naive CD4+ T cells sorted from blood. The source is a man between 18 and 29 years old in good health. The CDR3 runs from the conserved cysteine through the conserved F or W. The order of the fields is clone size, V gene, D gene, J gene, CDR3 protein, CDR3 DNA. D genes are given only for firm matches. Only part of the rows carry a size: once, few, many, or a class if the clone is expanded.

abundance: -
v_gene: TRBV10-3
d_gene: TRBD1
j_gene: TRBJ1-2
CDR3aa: CAISAETGNYGYTF
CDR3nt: TGTGCCATCAGTGCCGAGACAGGGAACTATGGCTACACCTTC

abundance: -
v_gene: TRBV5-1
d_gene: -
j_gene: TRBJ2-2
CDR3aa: CASSSWGAGELFF
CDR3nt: TGCGCCAGCAGCTCCTGGGGAGCCGGGGAGCTGTTTTTT

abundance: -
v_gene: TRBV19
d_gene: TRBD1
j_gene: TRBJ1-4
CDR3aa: CASSIRMAGGYEKLFF
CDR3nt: TGTGCCAGTAGTATCCGAATGGCAGGGGGCTATGAAAAACTGTTTTTT

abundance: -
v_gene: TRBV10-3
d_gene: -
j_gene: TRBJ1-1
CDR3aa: CAISEIQGGTEAFF
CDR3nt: TGTGCCATCAGTGAAATACAGGGAGGTACTGAAGCTTTCTTT

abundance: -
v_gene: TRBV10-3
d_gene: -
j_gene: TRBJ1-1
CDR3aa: CATMGVMNTEAFF
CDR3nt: TGTGCCACGATGGGCGTGATGAACACTGAAGCTTTCTTT

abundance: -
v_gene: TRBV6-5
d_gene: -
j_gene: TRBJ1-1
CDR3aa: CASTSGNTEAFF
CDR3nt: TGTGCCAGTACGAGTGGAAACACTGAAGCTTTCTTT

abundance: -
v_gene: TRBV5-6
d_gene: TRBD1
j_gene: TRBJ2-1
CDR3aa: CASSLGKGAWSYNEQFF
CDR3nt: TGTGCCAGCAGCTTGGGGAAGGGGGCCTGGTCCTACAATGAGCAGTTCTTC

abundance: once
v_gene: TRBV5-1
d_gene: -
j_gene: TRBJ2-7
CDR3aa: CASSLEGRVEQYF
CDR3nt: TGCGCCAGCAGCTTGGAGGGACGGGTCGAGCAGTACTTC

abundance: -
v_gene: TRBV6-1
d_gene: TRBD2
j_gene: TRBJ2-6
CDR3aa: CASSVAGLAGRNSGANVLTF
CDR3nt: TGTGCCAGCAGTGTGGCCGGACTAGCGGGACGGAACTCTGGGGCCAACGTCCTGACTTTC

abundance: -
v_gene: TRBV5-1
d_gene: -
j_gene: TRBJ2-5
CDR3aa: CASSLGSGETQYF
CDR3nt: TGCGCCAGCAGCTTAGGGTCGGGGGAGACCCAGTACTTC

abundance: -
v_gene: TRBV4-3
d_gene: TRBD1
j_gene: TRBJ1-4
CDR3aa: CASSQGQGGPNEKLFF
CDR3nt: TGCGCCAGCAGCCAAGGACAGGGAGGGCCGAATGAAAAACTGTTTTTT